Below are 22 T cell receptor beta chains sequenced from a single sample in a study of identical twins. TCRdb called the 5' RACE reads again in MiXCR, with one record for every CDR3 protein. In the table there are over 500,000 distinct CDR3 sequences, approximately 22% of which are singletons. These same data were also listed under a study on T cells expressing NK-cell markers.

Sequencing used CD4+ T cells sorted from blood. The receptors were sampled from a young woman in good health.

This clonotype turned up a few times. The V call is TRBV20-1, the J call TRBJ1-5; maybe TRBD1 (6 bases). Trimming took off 7 bases at V and 4 bases at J, with 17 bases between the two ends. CDR3 length: 14 amino acids. Germline V gene data show CDR1 as DFQATT and CDR2 as SNEGSKA (reference sequence). CDR3 residues: CSGTEGTGNQPQHF. CDR3 bases: TGCAGTGGGACAGAGGGGACGGGGAATCAGCCCCAGCATTTT.

The V and J genes are TRBV12-3 or TRBV12-4 and TRBJ2-5; D remains unclear. The length of the CDR3 is 15 residues. Trimming stripped 4 bases from V and 2 bases from J, with 14 bases between. The CDR3 DNA is TGTGCCAGCAGTTCCCGTCGAGATAGGCAAGAGACCCAGTACTTC. Its translation is CASSSRRDRQETQYF.

This sequence joins TRBV7-2 and TRBJ2-7; TRBD1 matches 7 bases. CDR3 length: 16 amino acids. The germline V gene has CDR1 SGHTA and CDR2 FQGNSA. V was pared by 2 bases and J by 4 bases, with 11 bases of the junction left unmatched. The CDR3 DNA is TGTGCCAGCAGCTTAACGTTCACAGGGGCCGGGTACGAGCAGTACTTC. This gives the protein CASSLTFTGAGYEQYF.

This clonotype was picked up a small number of times. CDR3 DNA: TGCAGCGTTGCAGGGGGCAGGAACTATGGCTACACCTTC. This encodes CSVAGGRNYGYTF. The chain couples TRBV29-1 to TRBJ1-2, with TRBD1 identical over 8 bases. The V segment lost 4 bases and the J segment 2 bases; nucleotides outside the gene matches: 3. The CDR3 has 13 residues. CDR1 SQVTM and CDR2 ANQGSEA come from the germline V gene.

The chain recombines TRBV12-3 or TRBV12-4 with TRBJ2-1, with a weak D call TRBD2 (7 bases). Trimming stripped 1 base from V and 6 bases from J, with 16 bases between. This CDR3 spans 16 amino acids. CDR3 bases: TGTGCCAGCAGTTTAGTGGTGACTAGCAGGGGCAATGAGCAGTTCTTC. As protein: CASSLVVTSRGNEQFF.

The chain links TRBV6-1 to TRBJ2-3, with 10 bases matching TRBD2. CDR1 and CDR2 from the germline V gene are MNHNS and SASEGT. V trimming: 2 bases; J trimming: 2 bases; junction bases outside the gene matches: 7. This CDR3 region has 17 residues. CDR3 nucleotides: TGTGCCAGCAGTGAACAGGTAGCGGGGGGACTCACAGATACGCAGTATTTT. Amino acid sequence: CASSEQVAGGLTDTQYF.

This chain links TRBV4-1 with TRBJ2-1, with 9 bases matching TRBD2. CDR3 length: 17 residues. Germline CDR1 reads MGHRA; CDR2 reads YSYEKL. V was clipped by 0 bases and J by 8 bases; unmatched bases: 11. The CDR3: CASSQDFPGLAAYEQFF. CDR3 nucleotide sequence: TGCGCCAGCAGCCAAGATTTCCCGGGACTAGCTGCCTATGAGCAGTTCTTC.

The rearrangement joins TRBV18 to TRBJ2-3; D may be TRBD1 or TRBD2 (5 bases each). The CDR3 is 16 amino acids. The V gene lost 0 bases and the J gene lost 9 bases, with 19 bases spanning the gap. Germline loops: CDR1 KGHSH, CDR2 LQKENI. CDR3 coding DNA: TGTGCCAGCTCACCACCGACCGGGACGCAGTTCGGGACGCAGTATTTT. Translated: CASSPPTGTQFGTQYF.

This clonotype was seen a handful of times. The chain combines TRBV5-4 with TRBJ2-1; 7 bases align to TRBD2. V shed 2 bases, J shed 4 bases, and the junction held 6 bases outside the gene matches. Germline V gene data show CDR1 as SGHNT and CDR2 as YYREEE (reference sequence). The CDR3 covers 15 residues. DNA for the CDR3: TGTGCCAGCAGCTTAATTAGCGGGTCTTACAATGAGCAGTTCTTC. Its protein product is CASSLISGSYNEQFF.

V and J are TRBV9 and TRBJ2-3; 12 positions agree with TRBD2. The germline V gene has CDR1 SGDLS and CDR2 YYNGEE. The CDR3 spans 17 residues. After removal of 4 bases from V and 2 bases from J, the junction contained 8 bases not matched to a gene. The CDR3 DNA follows: TGTGCCAGCAGCAGCCCTAGCGGGGGGGCGGTCACAGATACGCAGTATTTT. This sequence encodes CASSSPSGGAVTDTQYF.

The CDR3 reads CASSSPPAGKGGEQYF. CDR3 bases: TGTGCCAGCAGTTCGCCCCCCGCGGGGAAGGGCGGCGAGCAGTACTTC. V usage is TRBV6-5 and J usage is TRBJ2-7, with D perhaps TRBD2 (6 bases). The germline V gene has CDR1 MNHEY and CDR2 SVGAGI. CDR3 length equals 16 residues. The germline V and J ends were trimmed by 4 bases and 6 bases, with 22 bases remaining between them.

This clonotype was found a few times. The CDR3 bases are TGTGCCAGCAGTGAGGGACCGGTGGCTGGCTACACCTTC. Translated: CASSEGPVAGYTF. This sequence joins TRBV6-1 and TRBJ1-2, with D perhaps TRBD1 (5 bases). V gave up 3 bases and J gave up 7 bases, with 12 bases separating them. Germline V gives CDR1 MNHNS, CDR2 SASEGT. This CDR3 region has 13 residues.

The table lists this clonotype with a few counts. The chain couples TRBV12-3 or TRBV12-4 to TRBJ1-1, with D unclear. The length of the CDR3 is 14 residues. The V gene lost 3 bases and the J gene lost 3 bases, with 11 bases spanning the gap. The CDR3 DNA reads as TGTGCCAGCAGTTTTCGCCCCCGGGACACTGAAGCTTTCTTT. It translates to CASSFRPRDTEAFF.

The chain employs TRBV12-3 or TRBV12-4 and TRBJ1-1, with TRBD1 as a possible D gene (6 bases). The CDR3 length is 14 residues. The V and J ends lost 3 bases and 4 bases respectively, with 12 bases between them. In DNA, the CDR3 is TGTGCCAGCAGTTTTCCGGGGGCGCCCACTGAAGCTTTCTTT. Protein product: CASSFPGAPTEAFF.

The chain employs TRBV5-1 and TRBJ1-1; the D is unclear. The germline CDR1 and CDR2 sequences are SGHRS and YFSETQ. The CDR3 is made up of 14 amino acids. V lost 6 bases and J 1 base, leaving 13 bases between the germline ends. The CDR3 spells CASTAATGNTEAFF. In nucleotides, the CDR3 is TGCGCCAGCACCGCGGCGACGGGGAACACTGAAGCTTTCTTT.

This clonotype was counted a few times. The rearrangement links TRBV20-1 to TRBJ2-1; D is perhaps TRBD2 (5 bases). The CDR3 totals 15 residues. The V gene lost 6 bases and the J gene lost 5 bases, with 20 bases spanning the gap. Germline assignment: CDR1 DFQATT and CDR2 SNEGSKA (reference sequence). DNA for the CDR3: TGCAGTGCCCACCCCGGGGTCGGAGTCGACAATGAGCAGTTCTTC. Protein: CSAHPGVGVDNEQFF.

The chain uses TRBV5-1 and TRBJ1-1, with D unresolved. The V end lost 5 bases, the J end lost 0 bases, and 11 bases lay between the germline ends. Germline-derived CDR1 and CDR2 are SGHRS and YFSETQ. CDR3 length: 14 amino acids. The CDR3 bases are TGCGCCAGCAGGGACGCTTCCATGAACACTGAAGCTTTCTTT. This encodes CASRDASMNTEAFF.

This clonotype was counted many times. This chain connects TRBV12-3 or TRBV12-4 to TRBJ2-2; a weak D match, TRBD1 (5 bases). The CDR3 extends over 12 amino acids. Trimming took 5 bases from V and 7 from J, leaving 8 bases between them. CDR3 residues: CASSLGDGELFF. The CDR3 coding sequence is TGTGCCAGCAGTCTAGGGGACGGGGAGCTGTTTTTT.

This clonotype was observed a handful of times. The chain carries TRBV6-2 or TRBV6-3 and TRBJ2-1; no clear D gene. The CDR3 totals 16 residues. Looked up from germline, CDR1 is MNHEY and CDR2 is SVGEGT. The ends were cut back, 6 bases at V and 0 bases at J, with 15 bases in the middle. The CDR3 nucleotides read TGTGCCAGCAGCCTCAGACACATTATCTCCTACAATGAGCAGTTCTTC. Protein sequence: CASSLRHIISYNEQFF.

J is TRBJ2-1 and V is TRBV24-1, with 7 bases lining up with TRBD2. Unmatched junction bases numbered 16, after V lost 8 bases and J lost 7 bases. The CDR3 extends over 16 amino acids. Per the germline V gene, CDR1 is KGHDR and CDR2 is SFDVKD. This chain's CDR3 is CATNPKRDREENEQFF. The CDR3 DNA is TGTGCCACCAATCCAAAGCGGGACCGGGAGGAGAATGAGCAGTTCTTC.

This clonotype occurred a few times. The rearrangement uses TRBV29-1 and TRBJ2-7; D is perhaps TRBD1 (6 bases). V was clipped by 5 bases and J by 3 bases, with 11 bases between them. This CDR3 is built from 12 residues. CDR1 and CDR2 (germline): SQVTM, ANQGSEA. The CDR3 is CSVRGQRYEQYF. The CDR3 bases are TGCAGCGTTAGAGGACAGCGCTACGAGCAGTACTTC.

This chain uses TRBV10-3 with TRBJ2-1; the match to TRBD2 covers 7 bases. The CDR3 has 15 amino acids. CDR1 is ENHRY, CDR2 SYGVKD, per germline. V shed 7 bases, J shed 0 bases, and the junction held 6 bases outside the gene matches. In nucleotides, the CDR3 is TGTGCCATCACCCCAGTAGCGGGCTCCTACAATGAGCAGTTCTTC. Translated, it gives CAITPVAGSYNEQFF.